Listed here is a single TCR beta chain. The data were obtained in a study of blood T cell repertoires in COVID-19. Study overall: PBMCs, B-cell-depleted T cells, or T cells provided the cDNA or gDNA that made up the material.

Method: immunoSEQ multiplex PCR; TCRdb's copy keeps in-frame clones and lacks some. This table has 200,000 to 250,000 clones, 83% appearing once. Germline V gene sequence: CDR1 LNHDA, CDR2 SQIVND (reference sequence). The trim removed 1 base at V and 5 bases at J, leaving 8 bases unmatched. This CDR3 has 16 residues. Sequences were obtained from peripheral blood. This chain uses TRBV19 with TRBJ2-5; 9 bases line up with TRBD2. The sequence derives from a woman in her forties or fifties with acute or convalescent COVID-19. In DNA form, the CDR3 reads TGTGCCAGTAGTATAGGGGGTTCTAGCGGGAAGGAGACCCAGTACTTC. It yields the protein CASSIGGSSGKETQYF.